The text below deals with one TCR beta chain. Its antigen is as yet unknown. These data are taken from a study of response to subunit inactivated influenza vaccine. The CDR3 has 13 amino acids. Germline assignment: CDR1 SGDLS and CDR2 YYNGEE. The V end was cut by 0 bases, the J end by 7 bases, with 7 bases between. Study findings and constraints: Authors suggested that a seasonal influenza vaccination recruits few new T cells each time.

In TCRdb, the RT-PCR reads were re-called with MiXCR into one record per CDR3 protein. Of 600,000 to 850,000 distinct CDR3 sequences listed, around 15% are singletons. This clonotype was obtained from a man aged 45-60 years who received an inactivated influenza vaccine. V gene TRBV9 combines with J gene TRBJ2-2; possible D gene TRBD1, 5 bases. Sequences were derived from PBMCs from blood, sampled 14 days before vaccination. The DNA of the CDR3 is TGTGCCAGCAGCGTAGCAGGGTACGGGGAGCTGTTTTTT. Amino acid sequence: CASSVAGYGELFF.